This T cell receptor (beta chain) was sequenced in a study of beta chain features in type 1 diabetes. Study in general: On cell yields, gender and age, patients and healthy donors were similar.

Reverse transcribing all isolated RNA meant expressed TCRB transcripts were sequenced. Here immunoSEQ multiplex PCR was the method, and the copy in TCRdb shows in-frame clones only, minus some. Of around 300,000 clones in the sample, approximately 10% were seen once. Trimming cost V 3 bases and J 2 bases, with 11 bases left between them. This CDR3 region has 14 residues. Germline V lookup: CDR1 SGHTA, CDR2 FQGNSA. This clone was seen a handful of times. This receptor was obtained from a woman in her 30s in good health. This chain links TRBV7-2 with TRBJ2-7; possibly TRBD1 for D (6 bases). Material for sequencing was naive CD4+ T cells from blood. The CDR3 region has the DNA TGTGCCAGCAGCTTGGCGCAGGGGACCTACGAGCAGTACTTC. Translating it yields CASSLAQGTYEQYF.